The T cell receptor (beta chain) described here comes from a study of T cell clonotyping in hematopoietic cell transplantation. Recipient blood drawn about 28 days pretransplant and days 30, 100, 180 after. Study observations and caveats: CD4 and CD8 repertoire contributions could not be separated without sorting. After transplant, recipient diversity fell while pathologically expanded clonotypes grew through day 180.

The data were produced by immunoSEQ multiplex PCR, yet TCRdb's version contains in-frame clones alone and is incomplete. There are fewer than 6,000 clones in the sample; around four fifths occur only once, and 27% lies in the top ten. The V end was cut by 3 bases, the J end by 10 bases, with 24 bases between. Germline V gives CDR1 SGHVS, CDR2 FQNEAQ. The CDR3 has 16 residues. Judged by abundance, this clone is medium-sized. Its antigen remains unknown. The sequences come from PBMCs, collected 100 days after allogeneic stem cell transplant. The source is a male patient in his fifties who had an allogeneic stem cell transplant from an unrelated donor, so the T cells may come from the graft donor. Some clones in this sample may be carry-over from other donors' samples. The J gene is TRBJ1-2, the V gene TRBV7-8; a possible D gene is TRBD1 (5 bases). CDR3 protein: CASSLGDGGLNNLYTF. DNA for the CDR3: TGTGCCAGCAGCTTGGGGGACGGAGGTCTTAATAATCTCTACACCTTC. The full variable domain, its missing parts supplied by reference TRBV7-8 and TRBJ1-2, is GAGVSQSPRYKVAKRGQDVALRCDPISGHVSLFWYQQALGQGPEFLTYFQNEAQLDKSGLPSDRFFAERPEGSVSTLKIQRTQQEDSAVYLCASSLGDGGLNNLYTFGSGTRLTVV.